This TCR beta chain derives from a study of spatial heterogeneity in lung cancer. Background on the study: Where present, follow-up PBMC were sequenced a median of around two years after resection.

Time point: blood at routine non-recurrence follow-up after resection. Frozen PBMC, nontumor lung or tumor provided whole RNA, which was sequenced unsorted. Study-wide points: Blood contained ubiquitous expanded tumor TCRs more at resection than at follow-up.

TCRdb redid the calling of the 5' RACE reads with MiXCR, one entry per CDR3 protein. The top ten clones hold over 15% of a sample with some 120,000 distinct CDR3 sequences, 9% to 15% of them seen once. The CDR3 has 15 amino acids. Per the germline V gene, CDR1 is SGHRS and CDR2 is YFSETQ. V shed 4 bases and J 0 bases; nucleotides not matched to a gene: 5. With regard to this clonotype: Its antigen is undetermined.

The rearrangement uses TRBV5-1 and TRBJ2-3, with 7 bases that match TRBD2. The sample was PBMCs, taken at follow-up. This TCR was sampled from a male donor with early-stage non-small cell lung cancer. CDR3 sequence: CASSRSGVSTDTQYF. DNA for the CDR3: TGCGCCAGCAGCCGAAGCGGGGTGAGCACAGATACGCAGTATTTT.